This passage covers 22 T cell receptor beta chains from one sample sequenced in a study of blood T cell repertoires in COVID-19 (dated by TCRdb to 2019 to 2021). Libraries came from the immunoSEQ multiplex PCR assay. Sourced from immuneACCESS, this table was stored by TCRdb with only in-frame sequences that have V and J called. A share of the clones is absent; for the studies checked, an unresolved V gene accounts for under half, and the remainder has no known explanation. This sample gives about 17,000 clones in total; over 75% of them show up just once. The ten largest account for about a quarter of the sample. The sequenced material came from peripheral blood. These receptors were collected from a woman between 70 and 85 years old with active COVID-19.

This rearrangement joins TRBV5-5 to TRBJ2-7; 7 nucleotides match TRBD1. Germline-derived CDR1 and CDR2 are SGHKS and YYEKEE (reference sequence). The CDR3 is made up of 15 amino acids. V lost 4 bases and J lost 2; bases outside the gene matches: 9. CDR3 region: CASSPDGTATYEQYF. DNA of the CDR3: TGTGCCAGCAGCCCAGACGGGACAGCTACCTACGAGCAGTACTTC.

This clone is medium-sized. This chain connects TRBV7-8 to TRBJ2-7, with 8 bases fitting TRBD2. The CDR3 covers 16 residues. V was clipped by 5 bases and J by 5 bases; unmatched bases: 14. Germline CDR1 is SGHVS and CDR2 is FQNEAQ. CDR3 sequence reads: CASSPRSAGGLHEQYF. In DNA, the CDR3 is TGTGCCAGCAGCCCAAGGTCCGCGGGAGGTTTACACGAGCAGTACTTC.

The chain combines TRBV5-1 with TRBJ1-6; tentative D call: TRBD1 (6 bases). Trimming took off 1 base at V and 7 bases at J, with 15 bases between the two ends. This CDR3 has 16 amino acids. Per the germline V gene, CDR1 is SGHRS and CDR2 is YFSETQ. CDR3 in amino acids: CASSLTGLIPNSPLHF. The DNA for the CDR3 is TGCGCCAGCAGCTTGACAGGGCTAATCCCGAATTCACCCCTCCACTTT.

CDR3 sequence: CATSDLAGSGTDTQYF. The CDR3 nucleotides are TGTGCCACCAGTGATTTGGCGGGGTCTGGCACAGATACGCAGTATTTT. The chain couples TRBV24-1 to TRBJ2-3, with a possible D match to TRBD2 (6 bases). The V end was cut by 0 bases, the J end by 1 base, with 10 bases between. This CDR3 spans 16 amino acids. Germline-derived CDR1 and CDR2 are KGHDR and SFDVKD.

Here the CDR3 DNA reads TGTGCCAGCAGTTACCGCGGGACTAGCGATTACAATGAGCAGTTCTTC. It translates to CASSYRGTSDYNEQFF. The genes are TRBV6-5 and TRBJ2-1; 10 nucleotides line up with TRBD2. Germline trimming cut 2 bases from V and 4 bases from J; bases unmatched to any gene: 5. This CDR3 spans 16 amino acids. CDR1 MNHEY and CDR2 SVGAGI come from the germline V gene.

V gene TRBV7-9 combines with J gene TRBJ1-4; D may be TRBD1 (6 bases). The V gene's germline CDR1 is SEHNR and CDR2 FQNEAQ (reference sequence). V was trimmed by 5 bases and J by 8 bases, leaving 18 bases between them. The CDR3 is made up of 15 amino acids. The CDR3 is CASSLGQLIYEKLFF. CDR3 coding DNA: TGTGCCAGCAGCCTAGGACAGCTGATATACGAAAAACTGTTTTTT.

This rearrangement joins TRBV12-3 or TRBV12-4 to TRBJ1-2; no clear D. The CDR3 length is 13 residues. V lost 3 bases and J lost 6, with 11 bases in between. The CDR3 DNA reads TGTGCCAGCAGTTTTTCTCGGGGTCATGGCTACACCTTC. Protein sequence: CASSFSRGHGYTF.

V is TRBV10-3 and J is TRBJ2-7; tentatively, D is TRBD2 (6 bases). CDR3 length: 14 amino acids. Between the trimmed V and J ends, which lost 6 bases and 2 bases, there was a span of 14 bases. The V gene's germline CDR1 is ENHRY and CDR2 SYGVKD. In DNA, the CDR3 is TGTGCCATCAGATCGGGGCGGGACCCCTACGAGCAGTACTTC. It translates to CAIRSGRDPYEQYF.

The V call is TRBV4-2, the J call TRBJ2-1, with TRBD1 matching over 8 bases. Germline loops: CDR1 LGHNA, CDR2 YNFKEQ. V shed 0 bases, J shed 4 bases, and the junction held 8 bases outside the gene matches. CDR3 length: 17 amino acids. The CDR3 spells CASSQDLDRAAYNEQFF. CDR3 sequence (DNA): TGTGCCAGCAGCCAAGACTTGGACAGGGCAGCTTACAATGAGCAGTTCTTC.

This chain uses TRBV2 with TRBJ1-1, with D uncertain. V was pared by 5 bases and J by 8 bases, with 12 bases between. The germline CDR1 and CDR2 sequences are SNHLY and FYNNEI. This CDR3 is built from 12 residues. CDR3 loop: CASSIIGEEAFF. The DNA for the CDR3 is TGTGCCAGCAGTATTATCGGGGAGGAAGCTTTCTTT. The variable domain in full, with the rest retrieved from reference TRBV2 and TRBJ1-1, is EPEVTQTPSHQVTQMGQEVILRCVPISNHLYFYWYRQILGQKVEFLVSFYNNEISEKSEIFDDQFSVERPDGSNFTLKIRSTKLEDSAMYFCASSIIGEEAFFGQGTRLTVV.

This chain connects TRBV5-8 to TRBJ2-1; D unclear. CDR3 length: 15 residues. Germline V lookup: CDR1 SGHTS, CDR2 YDEGEE. Trimming removed 0 bases at V and 0 bases at J, with 7 bases between. The CDR3 bases are TGTGCCAGCAGCTTGGTATCGGGCTCCTACAATGAGCAGTTCTTC. Translating gives CASSLVSGSYNEQFF.

The CDR3 DNA reads as TGTGCCAGCAGCTCCGGGAGTCGGAGCCAAGAGACCCAGTACTTC. Translation: CASSSGSRSQETQYF. V usage is TRBV11-2 and J usage is TRBJ2-5; D is perhaps TRBD2 (6 bases). This CDR3 spans 15 amino acids. From germline, CDR1 is SGHAT and CDR2 FQNNGV. V was trimmed by 4 bases and J by 1 base, leaving 13 bases between them.

The chain employs TRBV7-9 and TRBJ2-6; tentative D call: TRBD2 (5 bases). Germline assignment: CDR1 SEHNR and CDR2 FQNEAQ (reference sequence). The CDR3 runs 15 residues. Trimming cost V 4 bases and J 2 bases, with 9 bases left between them. CDR3 sequence reads: CASSYLRAGANVLTF. The CDR3 DNA reads TGTGCCAGCAGCTACTTGAGGGCTGGGGCCAACGTCCTGACTTTC.

Only a few counts were recorded for this clone. The chain carries TRBV9 and TRBJ2-1; 7 bases map to TRBD2. The CDR3 contains 16 residues. Trimming took 0 bases from V and 7 from J; bases not matched to a gene: 10. Germline values: CDR1 SGDLS, CDR2 YYNGEE. The CDR3 bases are TGTGCCAGCAGCGTAGCTCCAGCGGGAAGAAGGAATGAGCAGTTCTTC. Protein product: CASSVAPAGRRNEQFF.

This chain uses TRBV10-3 with TRBJ2-7, with 11 bases that match TRBD1. Germline CDR1 ENHRY, CDR2 SYGVKD. After removal of 2 bases from V and 6 bases from J, the junction contained 3 bases not matched to a gene. The CDR3 length is 14 residues. The CDR3: CAISEGGTGGEQYF. The CDR3 coding sequence is TGTGCCATCAGTGAGGGGGGGACAGGGGGCGAGCAGTACTTC.

The chain employs TRBV2 and TRBJ2-1; 11 nucleotides line up with TRBD2. Germline V gives CDR1 SNHLY, CDR2 FYNNEI. This CDR3 spans 15 amino acids. The CDR3 loop is CSRGAGTSGTGEQFF. The CDR3 coding sequence is TGTTCGAGGGGTGCCGGGACTAGCGGTACGGGAGAGCAGTTCTTC.

This chain's CDR3 is CASSEGQSLTDTQYF. DNA of the CDR3: TGTGCCAGCAGTGAAGGACAGTCACTCACAGATACGCAGTATTTT. V is TRBV6-1 and J is TRBJ2-3; D might be TRBD1 (5 bases). Per germline, CDR1 MNHNS and CDR2 SASEGT. V was shortened by 1 base and J by 2 bases, with 10 bases between the two germline ends. The CDR3 contains 15 residues.

This rearrangement joins TRBV11-3 to TRBJ2-1, with 8 bases that match TRBD1. Germline CDR1 and CDR2: SGHNT and YENEEA. The trim removed 6 bases at V and 9 bases at J, leaving 7 bases unmatched. The CDR3 spans 13 residues. DNA for the CDR3: TGTGCCAGCAGTTACGCAGGGGGCTTTGAGCAGTTCTTC. Its translation is CASSYAGGFEQFF. Full variable domain (remainder filled in from reference TRBV11-3 and TRBJ2-1): EAGVVQSPRYKIIEKKQPVAFWCNPISGHNTLYWYLQNLGQGPELLIRYENEEAVDDSQLPKDRFSAERLKGVDSTLKIQPAELGDSAVYLCASSYAGGFEQFFGPGTRLTVL.

The CDR3 DNA follows: TGCGCCAGCAGCGTCACAGCGGGGAGCACCCATGAGCAGTTCTTC. The encoded protein is CASSVTAGSTHEQFF. J is TRBJ2-1 and V is TRBV5-1; the match to TRBD2 covers 7 bases. In germline, CDR1 is SGHRS, CDR2 YFSETQ. V lost 4 bases and J lost 8; bases outside the gene matches: 12. The CDR3 is 15 amino acids.

The CDR3 sequence is CASSLDRSSGNTIYF. The CDR3 bases are TGTGCCAGCTCACTAGACAGGAGCTCTGGAAACACCATATATTTT. The chain has TRBV18 and TRBJ1-3; tentatively, D is TRBD1 (6 bases). V lost 4 bases and J lost 0, with 10 bases in between. Germline V gene data show CDR1 as KGHSH and CDR2 as LQKENI. CDR3 length equals 15 residues. The full variable domain, rest sourced from reference TRBV18 and TRBJ1-3, is NAGVMQNPRHLVRRRGQEARLRCSPMKGHSHVYWYRQLPEEGLKFMVYLQKENIIDESGMPKERFSAEFPKEGPSILRIQQVVRGDSAAYFCASSLDRSSGNTIYFGEGSWLTVV.

This clone has more than one count but fewer than ten. CDR3 DNA sequence: TGTGCCAGCAGCCCTTTCACAGGGTACGGGGCCAACGTCCTGACTTTC. Amino acids: CASSPFTGYGANVLTF. The J gene is TRBJ2-6, the V gene TRBV3-1 (or the pseudogene TRBV3-2); possible D gene TRBD1, 6 bases. Germline V CDR1 and CDR2: LGHDT, YNNKEL (reference sequence). Trimming took off 4 bases at V and 4 bases at J, with 14 bases between the two ends. The CDR3 covers 16 residues.

The gene calls are TRBV2 and TRBJ1-1; D is ambiguous. This CDR3 comprises 12 residues. Germline V lookup: CDR1 SNHLY, CDR2 FYNNEI. The V and J ends lost 7 bases and 6 bases respectively, with 12 bases between them. CDR3 DNA sequence: TGTGCCAGCAACCTCGGGAGCCCTGAAGCTTTCTTT. Residues: CASNLGSPEAFF.